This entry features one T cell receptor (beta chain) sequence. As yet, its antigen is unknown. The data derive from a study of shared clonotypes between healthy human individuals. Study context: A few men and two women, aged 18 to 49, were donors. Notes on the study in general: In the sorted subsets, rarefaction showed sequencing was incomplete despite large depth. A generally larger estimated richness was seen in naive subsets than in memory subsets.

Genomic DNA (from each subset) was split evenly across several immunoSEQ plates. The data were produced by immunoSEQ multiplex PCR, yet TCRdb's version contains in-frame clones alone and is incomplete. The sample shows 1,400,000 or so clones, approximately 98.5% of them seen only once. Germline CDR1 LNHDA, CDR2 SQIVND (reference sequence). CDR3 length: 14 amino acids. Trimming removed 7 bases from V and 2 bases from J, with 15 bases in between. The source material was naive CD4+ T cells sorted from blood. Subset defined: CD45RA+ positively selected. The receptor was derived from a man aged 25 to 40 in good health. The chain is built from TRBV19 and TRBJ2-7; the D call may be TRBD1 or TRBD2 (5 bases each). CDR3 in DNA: TGTGCCAGTAAAGCCCGGGACCCCCCCTACGAGCAGTACTTC. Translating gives CASKARDPPYEQYF.